Listed below are T cell receptor beta chains from one sample, sequenced in a study of blood T cell repertoires in COVID-19. Sequencing used immunoSEQ multiplex PCR; TCRdb keeps in-frame clones, though not all of them. Altogether around 40,000 clones are present, around 84% being singletons, with the ten largest covering approximately 13%. The specimen was peripheral blood. The receptor source for this set is a human donor in a cohort sampled during active COVID-19. CDR3s include the opening cysteine and the closing phenylalanine or tryptophan. The D gene is left open where the match is weak. Not every row has a clone size; where given, it reads once, few, many or a size class.

d_call,v_call,j_call,clone_size,cdr3_aa,cdr3_nt
.,TRBV19,TRBJ2-1,.,CASSIGGDYNEQFF,TGTGCCAGTAGTATTGGCGGGGATTACAATGAGCAGTTCTTC
.,TRBV7-6,TRBJ1-3,.,CASSGGAPSGISGNTIYF,TGTGCCAGCAGCGGTGGGGCCCCAAGCGGGATCTCTGGAAACACCATATATTTT
.,TRBV4-1,TRBJ2-7,.,CASSQGDTGAYEQYF,TGCGCCAGCAGCCAAGGGGACACTGGGGCCTACGAGCAGTACTTC
.,TRBV7-6,TRBJ2-7,.,CASSSRTVLDQYF,TGTGCCAGCAGCTCTCGGACAGTCTTGGATCAGTACTTC
TRBD1,TRBV11-1,TRBJ1-2,.,CASSPRGRNYGYTF,TGTGCCAGCAGTCCCAGGGGGCGAAACTATGGCTACACCTTC
.,TRBV6-5,TRBJ2-7,.,CASREDGGAGRQYF,TGTGCCAGCAGGGAGGATGGGGGCGCTGGGAGGCAGTACTTC
.,TRBV11-2,TRBJ2-6,once,CASSLVVAGSSGANVLTF,TGTGCCAGCAGCTTAGTGGTTGCAGGCAGCTCTGGGGCCAACGTCCTGACTTTC
.,TRBV6-2/TRBV6-3,TRBJ1-5,.,CASSRIRPGGQPQHF,TGTGCCAGCAGTAGAATCCGGCCCGGGGGTCAGCCCCAGCATTTT
TRBD2,TRBV2,TRBJ2-5,.,CASGRTSQETQYF,TGTGCCAGCGGGAGGACTAGCCAGGAGACCCAGTACTTC
TRBD2,TRBV5-1,TRBJ2-2,.,CASSPRGVGTGELFF,TGCGCCAGCAGCCCACGGGGGGTTGGCACCGGGGAGCTGTTTTTT
TRBD1,TRBV10-3,TRBJ1-3,.,CAISEPDRGAGNTIYF,TGTGCCATCAGTGAGCCGGACAGGGGGGCTGGAAACACCATATATTTT
.,TRBV18,TRBJ1-1,.,CASSPAGVNTEAFF,TGTGCCAGCTCACCTGCAGGTGTGAACACTGAAGCTTTCTTT
TRBD1,TRBV5-4,TRBJ1-1,.,CASSLYRGGMNTEAFF,TGTGCCAGCAGCTTATACAGGGGTGGGATGAACACTGAAGCTTTCTTT
.,TRBV5-1,TRBJ2-2,.,CASSLATGSATGELFF,TGCGCCAGCAGCTTGGCTACAGGGTCGGCCACCGGGGAGCTGTTTTTT
.,TRBV5-1,TRBJ1-6,few,CASSLQQSSYNSPLHF,TGCGCCAGCAGCTTACAACAGAGCTCCTATAATTCACCCCTCCACTTT
.,TRBV7-9,TRBJ2-1,.,CASSRDIYNEQFF,TGTGCCAGCAGCCGGGACATATACAATGAGCAGTTCTTC
.,TRBV3-1/TRBV3-2,TRBJ2-7,once,CASSQDKSYEQYF,TGTGCCAGCAGCCAAGATAAGAGCTACGAGCAGTACTTC
.,TRBV6-1,TRBJ2-2,once,CASSGGRAGNTGELFF,TGTGCCAGCAGTGGAGGCAGGGCAGGAAACACCGGGGAGCTGTTTTTT
.,TRBV25-1,TRBJ1-4,.,CASSDQAEKLFF,TGTGCCAGCAGTGATCAGGCTGAAAAACTGTTTTTT
TRBD2,TRBV27,TRBJ2-7,.,CASSSQGRTSGGGEQYF,TGTGCCAGCAGTTCCCAAGGCAGGACTAGCGGGGGGGGCGAGCAGTACTTC
.,TRBV6-6,TRBJ2-7,.,CASSFYSYEQYF,TGTGCCAGCAGTTTTTACTCCTACGAGCAGTACTTC
.,TRBV5-1,TRBJ1-2,few,CASSLNQAQNGYTF,TGCGCCAGCAGCTTGAACCAGGCTCAAAATGGCTACACCTTC
.,TRBV7-2,TRBJ1-6,.,CASSVGGGNSPLHF,TGTGCCAGCAGCGTCGGGGGGGGGAATTCACCCCTCCACTTT
.,TRBV29-1,TRBJ1-3,.,CSVSRTGTRGNTIYF,TGCAGCGTCTCCCGAACAGGGACGCGTGGAAACACCATATATTTT
.,TRBV24-1,TRBJ2-1,.,CATSDLTDHPDYNEQFF,TGTGCCACCAGTGATCTGACAGACCACCCCGATTACAATGAGCAGTTCTTC
.,TRBV7-4,TRBJ2-7,.,CASSLALVQDYEQYF,TGTGCCAGCAGCCTGGCACTGGTGCAGGACTACGAGCAGTACTTC
.,TRBV27,TRBJ2-5,.,CASSSHTSPGTQYF,TGTGCCAGCAGTTCCCACACCTCCCCGGGGACCCAGTACTTC
.,TRBV10-1,TRBJ2-7,few,CASSESALHEQYF,TGCGCCAGCAGTGAGTCGGCCCTCCACGAGCAGTACTTC
.,TRBV21-1,TRBJ2-7,.,CASTRNYERGVIYEQYF,TGTGCCAGCACCAGGAACTACGAGCGGGGAGTAATCTACGAGCAGTACTTC
TRBD1,TRBV18,TRBJ2-1,.,CASSPRTGDNEQFF,TGTGCCAGCTCACCACGGACAGGGGACAATGAGCAGTTCTTC
.,TRBV2,TRBJ2-3,.,CASSWTGVADTQYF,TGTGCCAGCAGCTGGACGGGAGTGGCAGATACGCAGTATTTT
TRBD1,TRBV5-4,TRBJ1-4,.,CASSWTGGAGEKLFF,TGTGCCAGCAGCTGGACAGGGGGCGCGGGGGAAAAACTGTTTTTT
.,TRBV6-2/TRBV6-3,TRBJ2-1,.,CASSYSRDEQFF,TGTGCCAGCAGTTACTCCAGGGATGAGCAGTTCTTC
.,TRBV7-9,TRBJ2-3,.,CASSYAGQDTQYF,TGTGCCAGCAGCTACGCAGGGCAAGATACGCAGTATTTT
TRBD2,TRBV5-1,TRBJ2-7,.,CASSRLAGTYEQYF,TGCGCCAGCAGTCGACTAGCGGGGACCTACGAGCAGTACTTC
TRBD1,TRBV7-8,TRBJ2-1,.,CASSSGTGPGEQFF,TGTGCCAGCAGCTCCGGGACAGGCCCTGGTGAGCAGTTCTTC
TRBD1,TRBV7-9,TRBJ2-5,.,CASSSRTGGETQYF,TGTGCCAGCAGCTCCCGGACAGGCGGGGAGACCCAGTACTTC
TRBD1,TRBV6-5,TRBJ2-7,.,CASSFGITGAYEQYF,TGTGCCAGCAGTTTTGGAATTACAGGGGCCTACGAGCAGTACTTC
.,TRBV2,TRBJ2-5,many,CASSDREQETQYF,TGTGCCAGCAGTGATCGGGAACAAGAGACCCAGTACTTC
TRBD2,TRBV18,TRBJ2-7,.,CASSPRLAGEVYEQYF,TGTGCCAGCTCACCACGGCTAGCGGGGGAGGTTTACGAGCAGTACTTC
.,TRBV7-9,TRBJ2-1,few,CASSSLWDNEQFF,TGTGCCAGCAGCTCACTATGGGACAATGAGCAGTTCTTC
.,TRBV10-3,TRBJ1-1,.,CAIREGGSTEAFF,TGTGCCATCCGCGAGGGGGGGAGCACTGAAGCTTTCTTT
TRBD1,TRBV7-9,TRBJ1-1,.,CASRRTTGQGRTEAFF,TGTGCCAGCAGGAGAACTACAGGACAGGGACGGACTGAAGCTTTCTTT
.,TRBV6-5,TRBJ1-3,.,CASKNGGTVGNTIYF,TGTGCCAGCAAGAACGGGGGGACGGTGGGAAACACCATATATTTT
TRBD1,TRBV12-5,TRBJ1-5,.,CASGPGQGLTQPQHF,TGTGCTAGTGGCCCCGGACAGGGACTCACTCAGCCCCAGCATTTT
.,TRBV14,TRBJ2-4,few,CASSPFQGSIQYF,TGTGCCAGCAGCCCATTTCAGGGTAGCATTCAGTACTTC
TRBD2,TRBV5-4,TRBJ2-5,few,CASSYRGGGGETQYF,TGTGCCAGCAGCTACCGTGGCGGGGGGGGAGAGACCCAGTACTTC
.,TRBV5-1,TRBJ1-4,.,CASSFGGTNEKLFF,TGCGCCAGCAGCTTCGGGGGGACTAATGAAAAACTGTTTTTT
.,TRBV7-2,TRBJ2-3,.,CASSLVASTDTQYF,TGTGCCAGCAGCTTAGTAGCCAGCACAGATACGCAGTATTTT
TRBD1,TRBV6-1,TRBJ1-1,.,CASSETGGVSTEAFF,TGTGCCAGCAGTGAAACAGGGGGCGTATCCACTGAAGCTTTCTTT
.,TRBV11-2,TRBJ2-7,.,CASSLGTVRYEQYF,TGTGCCAGCAGCTTAGGGACAGTTCGCTACGAGCAGTACTTC
TRBD1,TRBV6-6,TRBJ2-7,.,CASRPGGAFYEQYF,TGTGCCAGCAGGCCAGGGGGCGCTTTCTACGAGCAGTACTTC
TRBD2,TRBV2,TRBJ2-3,.,CASSLGRGGTDTQYF,TGTGCCAGCAGTTTGGGGAGGGGAGGCACAGATACGCAGTATTTT
TRBD2,TRBV7-9,TRBJ2-3,.,CASSLASGGPSTQYF,TGTGCCAGCAGCTTAGCTAGCGGGGGCCCAAGTACGCAGTATTTT